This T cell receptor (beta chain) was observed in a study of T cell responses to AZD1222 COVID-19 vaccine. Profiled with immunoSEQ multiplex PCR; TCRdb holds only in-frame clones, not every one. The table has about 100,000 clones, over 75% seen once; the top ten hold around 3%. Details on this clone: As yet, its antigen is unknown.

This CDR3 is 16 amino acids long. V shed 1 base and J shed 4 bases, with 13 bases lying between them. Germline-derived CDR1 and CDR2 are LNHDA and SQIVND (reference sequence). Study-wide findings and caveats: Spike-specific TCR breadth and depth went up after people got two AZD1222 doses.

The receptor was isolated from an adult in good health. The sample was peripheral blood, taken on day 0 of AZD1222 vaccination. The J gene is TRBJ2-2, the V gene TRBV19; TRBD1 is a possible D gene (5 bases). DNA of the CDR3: TGTGCCAGTAGTATAGGACAGTTTCCGAGCACCGGGGAGCTGTTTTTT. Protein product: CASSIGQFPSTGELFF.